Listed here are 5 T cell receptor beta chains from one sample, sequenced in a study of T cell responses to AZD1222 COVID-19 vaccine. TCRdb keeps only in-frame clones here, not all; method: immunoSEQ multiplex PCR. Counted here are about 34,000 clones, 75% to 85% occurring once; the ten biggest clones make up roughly 4.9%. Sample: peripheral blood, taken 28 days after the second AZD1222 dose. Every receptor here comes from an adult who received the AZD1222 COVID-19 vaccine.

The CDR3: CASSPGLAEETQYF. The CDR3 DNA is TGTGCCAGCAGCCCGGGACTAGCGGAAGAGACCCAGTACTTC. This sequence joins TRBV7-2 and TRBJ2-5, with 11 bases lining up with TRBD2. The CDR3 covers 14 residues. V was clipped by 5 bases and J by 3 bases; unmatched bases: 2. CDR1 is SGHTA and CDR2 is FQGNSA in the germline V gene.

The V call is TRBV19, the J call TRBJ2-5, with D uncertain. This CDR3 has 13 amino acids. Deletions cut 5 bases from V and 1 base from J, with 8 bases between. From germline, CDR1 is LNHDA and CDR2 SQIVND (reference sequence). CDR3 in amino acids: CASSFRAQETQYF. The DNA of the CDR3 is TGTGCCAGTAGTTTCCGGGCCCAAGAGACCCAGTACTTC.

This chain connects TRBV19 to TRBJ1-5; D not resolved. Between the trimmed V and J ends, which lost 3 bases and 6 bases, there was a span of 15 bases. The CDR3 runs to 15 residues. Germline-derived CDR1 and CDR2 are LNHDA and SQIVND (reference sequence). This chain's CDR3 is CASSIMESGFQPQHF. CDR3 nucleotide sequence: TGTGCCAGTAGTATTATGGAATCTGGGTTTCAGCCCCAGCATTTT.

The chain joins TRBV9 to TRBJ2-1, with 11 bases fitting TRBD2. CDR3 size: 15 residues. J gave up 6 bases and V 7 bases, and 9 bases lay outside the gene matches. Germline V gene lookup returns CDR1 SGDLS and CDR2 YYNGEE. CDR3 DNA sequence: TGTGCCAGCGCCCCGACTAGCGGGGCTCCCAATGAGCAGTTCTTC. It codes for CASAPTSGAPNEQFF.

V and J are TRBV4-2 and TRBJ1-4, with TRBD1 matching 7 bases. Per germline, CDR1 LGHNA and CDR2 YNFKEQ. V shed 1 base and J 4 bases; nucleotides not matched to a gene: 0. This CDR3 region has 14 residues. CDR3 in amino acids: CASSQGQGNEKLFF. DNA for the CDR3: TGTGCCAGCAGCCAAGGACAGGGTAATGAAAAACTGTTTTTT.